This entry lists 8 T cell receptor beta chains sequenced from one sample in a study of CD8 T cells in ankylosing spondylitis. TCRdb re-derived calls from the 5' RACE reads in MiXCR, one entry per CDR3 protein. Of about 90,000 distinct CDR3 sequences in the sample, more than 8.5% are singletons; the top ten hold roughly 29%. These receptors lack a known antigen. Study-wide results and caveats: Within ankylosing spondylitis blood, a TCR beta motif made up of eight highly homologous variants appeared to be characteristic.

The sequencing sample was made of blood, either unsorted or a sorted T cell fraction (not recorded which). The source of these receptors is a male donor with ankylosing spondylitis.

The V gene is TRBV6-2 or TRBV6-3, the J gene TRBJ2-7; the D gene is possibly TRBD2 (5 bases). Trimming removed 2 bases from V and 2 bases from J, with 10 bases in between. CDR3 length equals 14 residues. Germline V gene sequence: CDR1 MNHEY, CDR2 SVGEGT. The CDR3 loop is CASSYVGVPYEQYV. The CDR3, as DNA: TGTGCCAGCAGTTACGTCGGGGTCCCCTACGAGCAGTACGTC.

In this sample, this clonotype turned up many times. The gene calls are TRBV5-1 and TRBJ2-3; 11 bases fit TRBD2. With V trimmed by 4 bases and J by 2 bases, 9 bases remained unmatched. The length of the CDR3 is 17 residues. The germline gives CDR1 SGHRS, CDR2 YFSETQ. CDR3 amino acids: CASSTTGTSGYTDTQYF. DNA for the CDR3: TGCGCCAGCAGCACTACCGGGACTAGCGGTTACACAGATACGCAGTATTTT. Filled out from reference TRBV5-1 and TRBJ2-3, the complete variable domain reads KAGVTQTPRYLIKTRGQQVTLSCSPISGHRSVSWYQQTPGQGLQFLFEYFSETQRNKGNFPGRFSGRQFSNSRSEMNVSTLELGDSALYLCASSTTGTSGYTDTQYFGPGTRLTVL.

This clonotype was observed a few times. J is TRBJ2-4 and V is TRBV12-3 or TRBV12-4; 11 bases match TRBD1. This CDR3 has 16 amino acids. J was trimmed by 9 bases and V by 3 bases; bases with no gene match: 10. DNA for the CDR3: TGTGCCAGCAGTTTTGGACAGGGGGCGATTCGTAGCATTCAGTACTTC. Its translation: CASSFGQGAIRSIQYF.

This clonotype appeared many times. The genes are TRBV12-3 or TRBV12-4 and TRBJ2-5; TRBD2 matches 9 bases. V shed 2 bases, J shed 0 bases, and the junction held 4 bases outside the gene matches. The CDR3 consists of 16 residues. CDR3 amino acids: CASSLPASGNQETQYF. As DNA, the CDR3 is TGTGCCAGCAGTTTACCGGCTAGCGGGAACCAAGAGACCCAGTACTTC.

This clonotype was seen at least ten times. V and J are TRBV2 and TRBJ2-2, with TRBD2 as a possible D gene (5 bases). Trimming stripped 7 bases from V and 7 bases from J, with 16 bases between. CDR1 is SNHLY, CDR2 FYNNEI, per germline. This CDR3 comprises 14 residues. DNA for the CDR3: TGTGCCAGCACCGAAGGGTTGGGGAGCGGGGAGCTGTTTTTT. It is translated as CASTEGLGSGELFF.

This clonotype was counted many times. CDR3 amino acids: CASSLTPGGARMGTEAFF. As DNA, the CDR3 is TGTGCCAGCAGCCTAACCCCAGGGGGCGCGAGAATGGGCACTGAAGCTTTCTTT. This rearrangement joins TRBV6-1 to TRBJ1-1; 8 bases align to TRBD1. This CDR3 is 18 amino acids long. The V and J ends lost 6 bases and 4 bases, in that order; junction bases with no gene match: 19. Germline values: CDR1 MNHNS, CDR2 SASEGT.

This clonotype was seen a handful of times. V and J are TRBV7-9 and TRBJ2-2, with D unclear. The germline V gene has CDR1 SEHNR and CDR2 FQNEAQ (reference sequence). The CDR3 contains 16 residues. Trimming left V 2 bases short and J 4 bases short, with 14 bases between. CDR3 loop: CASSLRMKGVTGELFF. The CDR3 region has the DNA TGTGCCAGCAGCTTAAGGATGAAGGGTGTCACCGGGGAGCTGTTTTTT.

This clonotype occurred many times. The V and J genes are TRBV6-1 and TRBJ2-7, with a tentative D call TRBD2 (5 bases). Trimming took 6 bases from V and 7 from J, leaving 19 bases between them. Per the germline V gene, CDR1 is MNHNS and CDR2 is SASEGT. The CDR3 has 14 amino acids. This CDR3 reads CASRVTTTTSEQYV. In DNA, the CDR3 is TGTGCCAGCAGGGTGACTACTACTACGTCGGAGCAGTACGTC.